This T cell receptor beta chain was obtained from a study of blood T cells in healthy people across ages. Then a second PCR, running roughly 7 to 11 cycles, was carried out with a sample-barcoded 5' primer and a J-beta primer mix. TCRdb ran MiXCR on the 5' RACE reads and lists one entry per CDR3 protein. Altogether about 670,000 distinct CDR3 sequences are present, around 38% being singletons, with the ten largest covering 25% to 35%. The ends were cut back, 6 bases at V and 0 bases at J, with 17 bases in the middle. The CDR3 runs 15 residues. Germline V gene sequence: CDR1 DFQATT, CDR2 SNEGSKA (reference sequence).

The source of this sequence is a man at least 80 years old in good health. Material for sequencing was blood. The chain combines TRBV20-1 with TRBJ1-1; D perhaps matches TRBD1 (5 bases). The CDR3 DNA reads TGCAGTGCGCGTCCAGGGCCTACCATGAACACTGAAGCTTTCTTT. Encoded protein: CSARPGPTMNTEAFF.